This T cell receptor beta chain was documented in a study of identical twins. The sample holds many counts of this clonotype. What it binds is unknown. CDR1 and CDR2 from the germline V gene are SQVTM and ANQGSEA. CDR3 length: 15 residues. The ends lost 0 bases at V and 8 bases at J; junction bases unmatched: 4. Study conclusions and caveats: In cord blood, abundant beta clonotypes had fewer insertions; memory showed no trend.

TCRdb re-called the 5' RACE reads with MiXCR, one entry per CDR3 protein. This sample has fewer than 650,000 distinct CDR3 sequences, with 9.5% to 10% found just once. The same data also went into a second study, on yellow fever vaccine responses in identical twins.

The V and J genes are TRBV29-1 and TRBJ2-2; 12 positions agree with TRBD2. Sequences were obtained from PBMCs. The sequence was obtained from a woman aged 18-29 years in good health. The CDR3 bases are TGCAGCGTTGAAGATTCGACTAGCGGGAGAGGGGAGCTGTTTTTT. Translating gives CSVEDSTSGRGELFF.